The present entry profiles one T cell receptor beta chain with its context. Its antigen is undetermined. The data are from a study of shared clonotypes between healthy human individuals. This CDR3 is built from 16 residues. The V end lost 5 bases, the J end lost 2 bases, and 17 bases lay between the germline ends. CDR1 and CDR2 (germline): SGHRS, YFSETQ. General study findings and limits: It was the non-shared clonotypes that had lower generation probabilities than clonotypes shared by all four donors. Richness estimates generally favored naive over memory subsets.

As handled by the study authors: ImmunoSEQ gave junction-only sequences without quality scores, so filtering differed. The method was immunoSEQ multiplex PCR; TCRdb's version includes in-frame clones alone and lacks a portion of them. V and J calls and clone size come straight from that table; D and trimming were deduced from the DNA. Of 2 million to 2.5 million clones detected, 90% to 97% appear once; the ten largest clones hold around 0.13%. The sequencing sample was made of naive CD4+ T cells sorted from blood. Indicated subset: CD45RA+ positively selected. V usage is TRBV5-1 and J usage is TRBJ2-1, with D tentatively TRBD1 or TRBD2 (5 bases each). The TCR was taken from a man younger than 35 in good health. Here the CDR3 reads CASRGVQRSPYNEQFF. The CDR3 DNA reads as TGCGCCAGCAGGGGGGTCCAGCGGAGTCCCTACAATGAGCAGTTCTTC.